These T cell receptor beta chains were read from a single sample in a study of blood T cell repertoires in COVID-19. Sequencing was performed with immunoSEQ multiplex PCR; in TCRdb, only in-frame clones are kept and a portion is missing. The sample shows roughly 200,000 clones, around nine tenths of them seen only once. Material: peripheral blood. The origin of the receptors is a woman aged 18 to 35 who had recovered from COVID-19. The CDR3 runs from the conserved cysteine through the conserved F or W. D genes are given only for firm matches. Rows give clone size only sometimes, using once, few, many, or a class for an expanded clone.

>TRBV7-2|TRBJ2-1|.|TRBD2
TGTGCCAGCAGACCGAGCGGGAGCCCCTCCTACAATGAGCAGTTCTTC
CASRPSGSPSYNEQFF
>TRBV30|TRBJ2-3|.|TRBD2
TGTGCCTGGAGGTCTTCTCGCGGGAGAGTAACAGATACGCAGTATTTT
CAWRSSRGRVTDTQYF
>TRBV28|TRBJ2-4|.|TRBD2
TGTGCCAGCAGCCTAACTAGCGGGGGGCCCGGGGGCAAAAACATTCAGTACTTC
CASSLTSGGPGGKNIQYF
>TRBV5-1|TRBJ2-5|.|TRBD1
TGCGCCAGCAGCTGGTGGGGACAGGGAGAAGAGACCCAGTACTTC
CASSWWGQGEETQYF
>TRBV15|TRBJ2-3|.|.
TGTGCCACCAGCAGAGAGGACTCGAGAGGAGATACGCAGTATTTT
CATSREDSRGDTQYF
>TRBV7-2|TRBJ2-1|.|.
TGTGCCAGCAGATTGCGGGGCAACAATGAGCAGTTCTTC
CASRLRGNNEQFF
>TRBV29-1|TRBJ1-1|.|TRBD1
TGCAGCGCGACCGGGACAGGAGGCACTGAAGCTTTCTTT
CSATGTGGTEAFF
>TRBV18|TRBJ1-2|.|TRBD1
TGTGCCAGCTCACCGGGACAGGATTATGGCTACACCTTC
CASSPGQDYGYTF
>TRBV21-1|TRBJ1-1|.|.
TGTGCCAGCAGCAAAGCCGGCAGGGGAAACACTGAAGCTTTCTTT
CASSKAGRGNTEAFF
>TRBV5-4|TRBJ1-1|.|.
TGTGCCAGCAGCCCGACACAGGGATTTGGCCCTGAAGCTTTCTTT
CASSPTQGFGPEAFF
>TRBV28|TRBJ1-5|.|.
TGTGCCAGCAGTCCCATCGGGGGGGTGGATCAGCCCCAGCATTTT
CASSPIGGVDQPQHF
>TRBV27|TRBJ2-3|.|TRBD1
TGTGCCAGCAGACCCGGGACAGGGGGCGCGAATACGCAGTATTTT
CASRPGTGGANTQYF
>TRBV14|TRBJ1-2|.|TRBD1
TGTGCCAGCAGCCATTCCAACAGGGGCTATGGCTACACCTTC
CASSHSNRGYGYTF
>TRBV6-5|TRBJ2-7|.|.
TGTGCCAGCAGAAGGGGGTACTCCTACGAGCAGTACTTC
CASRRGYSYEQYF
>TRBV27|TRBJ2-7|.|TRBD1
TGTGCCAGCAGTTCCGGGACAGGGCTCTACGAGCAGTACTTC
CASSSGTGLYEQYF
>TRBV19|TRBJ1-2|.|.
TGTGCCAGTAGTACCAGACAGGAGGAGATAGTTCTCTATGGCTACACCTTC
CASSTRQEEIVLYGYTF
>TRBV19|TRBJ1-1|.|.
TGTGCCAGTAGTGATGCCGAGGCGTCGAACACTGAAGCTTTCTTT
CASSDAEASNTEAFF
>TRBV7-9|TRBJ2-7|.|.
TGTGCCAGCAGCCGGGACTCAACAATTTCCGAGCAGTACTTC
CASSRDSTISEQYF
>TRBV19|TRBJ2-2|.|TRBD1
TGTGCCAGTAGTATTTTTTTTGGGACAGGGGACACCGGGGAGCTGTTTTTT
CASSIFFGTGDTGELFF
>TRBV18|TRBJ2-7|.|.
TGTGCCAGCTCACCCGGGACACTCTCCTACGAGCAGTACTTC
CASSPGTLSYEQYF
>TRBV7-9|TRBJ2-5|once|.
TGTGCCAGCAGCCCCGACGTTTGGGAGGTTCGGGAGACCCAGTACTTC
CASSPDVWEVRETQYF
>TRBV6-2/TRBV6-3|TRBJ1-1|.|TRBD1
TGTGCCAGCAGTTACCACAGGGGTGATGAAGCTTTCTTT
CASSYHRGDEAFF
>TRBV9|TRBJ1-5|.|.
TGTGCCAGCAGCGTAAATGCACATAGCAATCAGCCCCAGCATTTT
CASSVNAHSNQPQHF
>TRBV5-1|TRBJ2-5|.|.
TGCGCCAGCAGCTTCGGGGCGGGGCAACAAGGAGAGACCCAGTACTTC
CASSFGAGQQGETQYF
>TRBV19|TRBJ1-1|.|.
TGTGCCTCATCGACCCGGAGGGGTAAGAACACTGAAGCTTTCTTT
CASSTRRGKNTEAFF
>TRBV9|TRBJ2-1|.|TRBD2
TGTGCCAGCAGCGTAGCCGAACTAGCGGCCTCCTACAATGAGCAGTTCTTC
CASSVAELAASYNEQFF
>TRBV2|TRBJ2-1|.|.
TGTGCCAGCAGTGAAAACCCACTAGGTTCGAGTATAAATGAGCAGTTCTTC
CASSENPLGSSINEQFF
>TRBV6-5|TRBJ1-6|.|.
TGTGCCAGCAGTTACTCGGGTCTAGGGGTAATTTCACCCCTCCACTTT
CASSYSGLGVISPLHF
>TRBV6-2/TRBV6-3|TRBJ1-1|.|.
TGTGCCAGCAGTTACCGCGCAGGGGCCACTGAAGCTTTCTTT
CASSYRAGATEAFF
>TRBV7-7|TRBJ2-5|once|TRBD2
TGTGCCAGCAGCTTAGTTCCTCTAGCGGGGGCCCCCCAAGAGACCCAGTACTTC
CASSLVPLAGAPQETQYF
>TRBV24-1|TRBJ2-1|.|.
TGTGCCACCAGTGATAGATACAGGGGAGGCAATGAGCAGTTCTTC
CATSDRYRGGNEQFF
>TRBV24-1|TRBJ2-1|once|.
TGTGCCACCAGTGACCCGGGACTCTACAATGAGCAGTTCTTC
CATSDPGLYNEQFF
>TRBV11-2|TRBJ1-1|.|.
TGTGCCAGCAGCTTATACGGGGGAACTGGGAACACTGAAGCTTTCTTT
CASSLYGGTGNTEAFF
>TRBV7-3|TRBJ2-2|.|TRBD1
TGTGCCAGCAGCTTAGACAGGGCGGACACCGGGGAGCTGTTTTTT
CASSLDRADTGELFF
>TRBV7-3|TRBJ1-1|few|.
TGTGCCAGCAGCTTAGATGACAGGAACACTGAAGCTTTCTTT
CASSLDDRNTEAFF
>TRBV18|TRBJ2-1|few|TRBD2
TGTGCCAGCTCCAGCATACTAGCGGGCCCCTACAATGAGCAGTTCTTC
CASSSILAGPYNEQFF
>TRBV5-5|TRBJ2-1|.|.
TGTGCCAGCAGTTACGCTCCGGGACAAAACAATGAGCAGTTCTTC
CASSYAPGQNNEQFF
>TRBV7-2|TRBJ1-4|few|TRBD1
TGTGCCAGCAGGCCGACAGGGACAACTAATGAAAAACTGTTTTTT
CASRPTGTTNEKLFF
>TRBV5-6|TRBJ1-1|.|TRBD1
TGTGCCAGCAGCTTACAGGGGCGTCGGGTCACTGAAGCTTTCTTT
CASSLQGRRVTEAFF
>TRBV20-1|TRBJ2-1|once|TRBD2
TGCAGTGCTAGTGGGACTAGCGGCAATGAGCAGTTCTTC
CSASGTSGNEQFF
>TRBV5-1|TRBJ1-3|few|.
TGCGCCAGCAGCGGTGGGGCCAGCTCTGGAAACACCATATATTTT
CASSGGASSGNTIYF
>TRBV3-1/TRBV3-2|TRBJ2-2|.|.
TGTGCCAGCAGCCCCACACGGGTAGACCCCGGGGAGCTGTTTTTT
CASSPTRVDPGELFF
>TRBV7-9|TRBJ1-1|.|TRBD1
TGTGCCAGCAGCTTAGCGGGCTACAGGGGTCTCGTCACTGAAGCTTTCTTT
CASSLAGYRGLVTEAFF
>TRBV4-3|TRBJ2-6|.|TRBD1
TGCGCCAGCAGCCAAGCGACAGGGGCGTCTGGGGCCAACGTCCTGACTTTC
CASSQATGASGANVLTF
>TRBV27|TRBJ1-6|.|.
TGTGCCAGCAGTTTAGGAGGGGCCGACACCCTCCACTTT
CASSLGGADTLHF
>TRBV25-1|TRBJ1-2|.|.
TGTGCCAGCAGTGAGGGCAGCTATGGCTACACCTTC
CASSEGSYGYTF
>TRBV30|TRBJ1-2|.|.
TGTGCCTGGAGTTTGCGGACACCGAACTATGGCTACACCTTC
CAWSLRTPNYGYTF
>TRBV27|TRBJ1-1|.|.
TGTGCCAGCAGTTTGACAGTGAACACTGAAGCTTTCTTT
CASSLTVNTEAFF
>TRBV7-2|TRBJ2-5|.|.
TGTGCCAGCAGCGCGGGACGGCAAGAGACCCAGTACTTC
CASSAGRQETQYF
>TRBV6-5|TRBJ2-7|once|TRBD2
TGTGCCAGCAGGAGTCCCGGGACTATGGGTTTGGAGCAGTACTTC
CASRSPGTMGLEQYF
>TRBV5-6|TRBJ1-3|.|.
TGTGCCAGCACCAGACGGGGTACTGGAAACACCATATATTTT
CASTRRGTGNTIYF
>TRBV5-1|TRBJ2-1|.|TRBD2
TGCGCCAGCGAAGCTAGCGGGGTTTCCTACAATGAGCAGTTCTTC
CASEASGVSYNEQFF
>TRBV27|TRBJ2-5|.|TRBD1
TGTGCCAGCAGGCGGTGGGGACAGACGGGAGAGACCCAGTACTTC
CASRRWGQTGETQYF
>TRBV9|TRBJ2-5|.|.
TGTGCCAGCAGCGTAGGGACAGAACACCAGGAGACCCAGTACTTC
CASSVGTEHQETQYF
>TRBV3-1/TRBV3-2|TRBJ2-7|once|TRBD1
TGTGCCAGCAGCCAGGGAGGTGGGACAGGGGGCGCGTCTCCACCTTACGAGCAGTACTTC
CASSQGGGTGGASPPYEQYF